These T cell receptor beta chains were read from a single sample in a study of cytomegalovirus exposure and HLA in healthy donors. Sequenced by immunoSEQ multiplex PCR; TCRdb stores in-frame clones only, minus some. The sample lists approximately 170,000 clones, roughly 80% occurring once. Sequenced sample: PBMCs. Receptors originate from a woman between 18 and 29 years old in good health and CMV-seronegative. CDR3s include the opening cysteine and the closing phenylalanine or tryptophan. Size tells how often a clone was seen (once, few, many) or the class of an expanded clone, and some rows leave it out.

V	length	J	size	CDR3
TRBV7-9	12	TRBJ1-1	.	CASSLAHDRAFF
TRBV27	16	TRBJ2-3	.	CASSFSGTGHTDTQYF
TRBV5-4	14	TRBJ1-1	.	CASSFGTENTEAFF
TRBV21-1	14	TRBJ2-2	.	CASSNGRNTGELFF
TRBV27	18	TRBJ2-3	.	CASSLSIVGGRITDTQYF
TRBV10-2	11	TRBJ2-1	few	CASGGGGEQFF
TRBV6-5	15	TRBJ2-6	few	CASSKQGSGANVLTF
TRBV2	13	TRBJ1-6	.	CARGDRGSSSLHF
TRBV6-5	16	TRBJ2-3	.	CASSYGAGGSTDTQYF
TRBV2	15	TRBJ1-1	.	CASSERTGELTEAFF
TRBV5-1	15	TRBJ2-1	.	CASSRAGGTYNEQFF
TRBV7-9	15	TRBJ2-4	.	CASSLAVFGENIQYF
TRBV4-1	15	TRBJ2-7	.	CASSQAGTGVHEQYF
TRBV28	14	TRBJ2-1	.	CASRYGTRGNEQFF
TRBV6-5	15	TRBJ1-2	.	CASSYTEEGSYGYTF
TRBV5-1	14	TRBJ1-3	.	CASSGTGAGNTIYF
TRBV28	14	TRBJ1-3	once	CASSPPGPGNTIYF
TRBV7-9	13	TRBJ1-1	.	CASSLWGETEAFF
TRBV18	14	TRBJ2-3	once	CASSPIPSTDTQYF
TRBV30	12	.	.	CAWRDELYEQYF
TRBV7-3	16	TRBJ1-6	.	CASSLTATTGGSPLHF
TRBV19	14	TRBJ1-2	.	CASTGDRGFYGYTF
TRBV28	14	TRBJ1-6	.	CASGLRSYNSPLHF
TRBV28	14	TRBJ1-2	once	CASSPPGQNYGYTF
TRBV27	14	TRBJ2-5	.	CASSLGQASETQYF
TRBV28	11	TRBJ2-5	.	CASSNRETQYF
TRBV5-1	18	TRBJ2-5	.	CASSLTNGVRGDSGTQYF
TRBV4-1	16	TRBJ1-1	.	CASSHPGGRPGTEAFF
TRBV4-2	18	TRBJ1-2	.	CASSQDARGDPLDYGYTF
TRBV29-1	12	TRBJ1-2	.	CSVETGRDGYTF
TRBV4-1	14	TRBJ1-1	few	CASGPPRENTEAFF
TRBV6-6	15	TRBJ2-1	.	CASSTIGRTYNEQFF
TRBV9	16	TRBJ1-4	.	CASSGGTRLQDEKLFF
TRBV6-4	11	TRBJ2-3	.	CASSAGNTQYF
TRBV5-6	15	TRBJ2-1	.	CASNGGGASYNEQFF
TRBV28	14	TRBJ1-1	.	CASVPTGRITEAFF
TRBV28	14	TRBJ2-7	.	CASNHQGDIYEQYF
TRBV21-1	13	TRBJ1-2	.	CASSSPGMGGYTF
TRBV5-1	16	TRBJ1-3	.	CASSLDGTGGGNTIYF
TRBV19	14	TRBJ1-5	.	CASSTGVSNQPQHF
TRBV10-3	13	TRBJ2-2	.	CAISQTGTGELFF
TRBV10-3	14	TRBJ1-5	medium-sized	CAISDRGDNQPQHF
TRBV28	15	TRBJ2-7	once	CASSLSSGRVEEQYF
TRBV7-9	13	TRBJ1-1	.	CASSLSQDTEAFF
TRBV7-9	14	TRBJ2-1	.	CASSLEGWGNEQFF
TRBV19	15	TRBJ2-2	.	CASSMGRVNTGELFF
TRBV11-2	17	TRBJ2-5	.	CASSSGTGLAGGETQYF